The T cell receptor beta chain described here comes from a study of shared clonotypes between healthy human individuals. Clones were read by immunoSEQ multiplex PCR, and TCRdb kept only the in-frame ones, dropping some. The table lists a few million clones, 85% to 95% of them singletons. V was shortened by 7 bases and J by 2 bases, with 15 bases between the two germline ends. Looked up from germline, CDR1 is MNHNY and CDR2 is SVGAGI (reference sequence). This CDR3 is 14 amino acids long. The chain recombines TRBV6-6 with TRBJ2-7; TRBD2 might be the D (6 bases). The receptor comes from a man between 18 and 29 years old in good health. Some clones in this sample may be carry-over from other donors' samples. Material: naive CD4+ T cells from PBMCs. As for subset: CD45RA+ positively selected. The CDR3 is CASNKGGTAYEQYF. As DNA, the CDR3 is TGTGCCAGCAACAAGGGCGGGACTGCCTACGAGCAGTACTTC.